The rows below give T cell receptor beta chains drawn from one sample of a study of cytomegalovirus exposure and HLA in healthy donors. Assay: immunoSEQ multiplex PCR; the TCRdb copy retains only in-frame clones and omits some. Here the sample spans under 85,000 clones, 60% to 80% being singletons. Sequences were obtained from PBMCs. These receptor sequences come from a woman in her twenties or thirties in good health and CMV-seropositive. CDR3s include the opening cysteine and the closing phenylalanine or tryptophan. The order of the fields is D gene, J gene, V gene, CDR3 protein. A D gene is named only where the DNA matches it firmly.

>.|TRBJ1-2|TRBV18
CASSLGAAYGYTF
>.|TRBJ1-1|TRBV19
CASSTSQGTVAEAFF
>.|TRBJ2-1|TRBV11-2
CASSSGVRNEQFF
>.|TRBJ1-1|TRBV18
CASSRPNTEAFF
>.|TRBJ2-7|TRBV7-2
CASSLARASYEQYF
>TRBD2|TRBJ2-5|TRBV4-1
CASSYSGSSRETQYF
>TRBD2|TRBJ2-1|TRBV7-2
CASSTGLAVVVEQFF
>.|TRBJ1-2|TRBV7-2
CASSLASQGDYGYTF
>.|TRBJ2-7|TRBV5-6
CASSYSSEQYF
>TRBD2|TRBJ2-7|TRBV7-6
CASSLAGAYEQYF
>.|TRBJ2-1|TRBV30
CAWDSGLHYNEQFF
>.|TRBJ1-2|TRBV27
CASSLEGRGDGYTF
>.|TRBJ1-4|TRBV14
CASSHGEKLFF
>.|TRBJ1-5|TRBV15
CATSSPSQPQHF
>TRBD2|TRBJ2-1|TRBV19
CASTSSGRGPQFF
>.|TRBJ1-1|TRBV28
CASPPRTRTMNTEAFF
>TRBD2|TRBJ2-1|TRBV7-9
CASSLGGRGTNEQFF
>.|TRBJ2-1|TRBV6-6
CASSLAYTYNEQFF
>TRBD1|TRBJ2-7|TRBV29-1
CSVEVTGKGEQYF
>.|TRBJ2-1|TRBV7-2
CASSLTAGSGEQFF
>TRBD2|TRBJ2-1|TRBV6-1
CASRLGGPTHEQFF
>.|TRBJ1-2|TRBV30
CAWSVESFRGYTF
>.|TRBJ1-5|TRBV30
CAWSHREEVYPPQHF
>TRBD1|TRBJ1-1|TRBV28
CASSLLGTGAEAFF
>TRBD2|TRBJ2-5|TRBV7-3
CASSSQLTRLAGGGETQYF
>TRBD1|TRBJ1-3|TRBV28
CASSRGQGRNTIYF
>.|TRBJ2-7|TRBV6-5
CASSLDTATYEQYF
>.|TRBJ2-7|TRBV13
CASSFAYEQYF
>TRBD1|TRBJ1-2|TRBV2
CASTPGQPYAGYTF
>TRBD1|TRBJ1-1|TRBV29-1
CSVETGGFGTEAFF
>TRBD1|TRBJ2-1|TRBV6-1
CASSNRQGAGDEQFF
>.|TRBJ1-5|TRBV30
CAWSGPGGNQPQHF
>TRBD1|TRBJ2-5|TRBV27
CASSLRDRGGETQYF
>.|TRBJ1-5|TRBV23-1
CASRLGEGSLPQHF
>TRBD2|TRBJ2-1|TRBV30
CAWKLAGDRSQFF
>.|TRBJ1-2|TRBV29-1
CSVGRENYGYTF
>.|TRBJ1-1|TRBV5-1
CASSLAGQTNTEAFF
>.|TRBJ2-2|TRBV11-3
CASSLRDPGELFF
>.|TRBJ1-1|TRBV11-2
CASSQWGGASAFF
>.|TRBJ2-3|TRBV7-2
CASSLSGDTQYF
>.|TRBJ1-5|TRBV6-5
CASGQPNQPQHF
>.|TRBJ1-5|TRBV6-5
CASSPSGFGNQPQHF
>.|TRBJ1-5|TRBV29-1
CSVAIQGDSNQPQHF
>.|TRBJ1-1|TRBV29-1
CSVVPPTGNTEAFF
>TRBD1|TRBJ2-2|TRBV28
CASRGQGTGELFF
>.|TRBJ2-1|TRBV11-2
CASSLGDSDFYNEQFF
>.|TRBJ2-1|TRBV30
CAWSGGSLRKGLNEQFF
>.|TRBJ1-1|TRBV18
CASSPGQGTEAFF
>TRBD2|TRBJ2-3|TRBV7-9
CASSFSGSSDTQYF
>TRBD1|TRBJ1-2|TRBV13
CASSVDRGHGYTF
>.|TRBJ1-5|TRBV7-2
CASQNQGSTYSNQPQHF
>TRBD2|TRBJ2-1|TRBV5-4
CASGGLAGASEQFF
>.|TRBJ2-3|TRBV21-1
CASSYQSTDTQYF
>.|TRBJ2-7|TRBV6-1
CASSEQSGSWGEQYF
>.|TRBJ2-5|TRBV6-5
CASSYSRQPQETQYF
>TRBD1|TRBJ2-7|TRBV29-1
CSVSYLNRGRTNEQYF